The T cell receptor (beta chain) under discussion was sequenced for a study of cytomegalovirus exposure and HLA in healthy donors. Concerning this clone: Its antigen is unidentified.

Germline assignment: CDR1 ENHRY and CDR2 SYGVKD. The trim removed 10 bases at V and 3 bases at J, leaving 4 bases unmatched. CDR3 size: 13 residues. Study-level findings and limits: There were several of the most significant clusters that appeared linked to common viral pathogens in a later analysis. It was about 150 TCR beta chains that were listed as cytomegalovirus-associated. Analyzed later, most CMV-associated TCR beta chains appeared HLA-restricted. TCR beta sequences reportedly predicted the HLA-A and HLA-B alleles of most subjects accurately.

Primers included in the PCR were 60 Vbeta and 13 Jbeta primers. Sequenced by immunoSEQ multiplex PCR; TCRdb stores in-frame clones only, minus some. Among under 200,000 clones listed, roughly 80% were seen once. Sequencing was performed on PBMCs. The rearrangement uses TRBV10-3 and TRBJ2-7; 12 nucleotides line up with TRBD2. The receptor's source is a woman between 50 and 59 years old in good health and CMV-seronegative. The CDR3 loop reads CATASGGDYEQYF. The CDR3 coding sequence is TGTGCCACCGCTAGCGGGGGGGACTACGAGCAGTACTTC.